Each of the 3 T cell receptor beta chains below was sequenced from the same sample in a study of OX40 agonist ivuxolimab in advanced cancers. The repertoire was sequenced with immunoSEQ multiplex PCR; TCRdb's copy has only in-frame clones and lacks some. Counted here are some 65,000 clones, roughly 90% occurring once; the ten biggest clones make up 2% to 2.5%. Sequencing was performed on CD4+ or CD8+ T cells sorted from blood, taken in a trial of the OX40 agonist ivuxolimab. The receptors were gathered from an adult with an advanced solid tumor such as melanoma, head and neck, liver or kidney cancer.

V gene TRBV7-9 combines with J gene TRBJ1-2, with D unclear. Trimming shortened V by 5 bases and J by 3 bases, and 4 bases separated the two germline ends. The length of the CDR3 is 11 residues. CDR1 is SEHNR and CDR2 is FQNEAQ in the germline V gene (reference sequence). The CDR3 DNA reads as TGTGCCAGCAGCCCCGACTATGGCTACACCTTC. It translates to CASSPDYGYTF.

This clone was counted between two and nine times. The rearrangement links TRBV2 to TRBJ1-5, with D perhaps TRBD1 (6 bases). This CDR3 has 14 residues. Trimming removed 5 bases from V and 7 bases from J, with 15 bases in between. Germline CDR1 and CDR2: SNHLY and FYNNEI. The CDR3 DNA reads TGTGCCAGCAGTCCGACAGGCGCAAGCCAGCCCCAGCATTTT. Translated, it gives CASSPTGASQPQHF.

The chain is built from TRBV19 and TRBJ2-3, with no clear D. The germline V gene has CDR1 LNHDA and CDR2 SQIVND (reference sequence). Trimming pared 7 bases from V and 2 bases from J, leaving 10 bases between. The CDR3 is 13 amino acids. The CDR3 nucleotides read TGTGCCAGTATGGAAAGGAACACAGATACGCAGTATTTT. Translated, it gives CASMERNTDTQYF.